A single count supports the clone carrying this TCR beta chain. Antigen specificity is unknown. The sample belongs to a study of somatic mutations in cytotoxic T cells in rheumatoid arthritis. CDR1 is MGHDK and CDR2 is SYGVNS in the germline V gene. CDR3 length equals 15 residues. V was trimmed by 1 base and J by 3 bases, leaving 13 bases between them. The repertoire was sequenced with immunoSEQ multiplex PCR; TCRdb's copy has only in-frame clones and lacks some. This repertoire shows under 20,000 clones, roughly nine tenths found once; its top ten account for roughly 15%. Study results and caveats: There was no knowledge of the antigen targets of the expanded CD8+ clones.

The sequence was obtained from a man aged 35-49 years in good health. Material for sequencing was CD8+ T cells sorted from blood. The chain links TRBV25-1 to TRBJ2-7; a possible D gene is TRBD2 (6 bases). The CDR3, as DNA: TGTGCCAGCAGTGAATCGGGAGCGACGGTCTACGAGCAGTACTTC. Translation: CASSESGATVYEQYF.